A single sample gave rise to the 30 T cell receptor beta chains below, sequenced in a study of cytomegalovirus exposure and HLA in healthy donors (dated by TCRdb to 2017 to 2019). The protocol used for the library was the immunoSEQ multiplex PCR assay. A mixture of 60 forward primers for TCR Vbeta segments and 13 reverse primers for TCR Jbeta segments was used in the multiplex PCR. This immuneACCESS table, as held by TCRdb, lists in-frame sequences with V and J called but not all clones. Of the missing ones, under half trace to an unresolved V gene in checked studies; the others have no known cause. The sample contains approximately 79,000 clones, 78% of them found a single time. The ten largest clones capture around 5.8% of the sample. The source material was PBMCs. These receptors all come from a male donor in good health and CMV-seropositive.

This chain connects TRBV7-9 to TRBJ2-2, with D tentatively TRBD1 (6 bases). CDR1 and CDR2 (germline): SEHNR, FQNEAQ (reference sequence). The germline V and J ends were trimmed by 8 bases and 3 bases, with 16 bases remaining between them. The CDR3 runs 15 residues. DNA of the CDR3: TGTGCCAGCCCCATAAGGGGGTCTTACACCGGGGAGCTGTTTTTT. Amino acid sequence: CASPIRGSYTGELFF.

The sample holds a few counts of this clone. V gene TRBV27 combines with J gene TRBJ2-3; 11 bases are shared with TRBD2. The CDR3 spans 14 residues. CDR1 and CDR2 (germline): MNHEY, SMNVEV (reference sequence). V trimming: 6 bases; J trimming: 3 bases; junction bases outside the gene matches: 2. The CDR3 region has the DNA TGTGCCAGCAGATTAGCGGGGGGGACAGATACGCAGTATTTT. This codes for CASRLAGGTDTQYF.

This clone turned up a few times. The gene calls are TRBV11-3 and TRBJ2-3, with 9 bases that match TRBD1. Losses at the gene ends were 5 bases for V and 1 base for J; bases not matched to a gene: 7. Germline lookup yields CDR1 SGHNT and CDR2 YENEEA. The CDR3 is 16 amino acids. In nucleotides, the CDR3 is TGTGCCAGCAGCGCACACAGGGGGCTTGGCACAGATACGCAGTATTTT. Amino acid sequence: CASSAHRGLGTDTQYF.

The rearrangement joins TRBV6-5 to TRBJ1-2; 7 nucleotides line up with TRBD1. The germline V gene has CDR1 MNHEY and CDR2 SVGAGI. V dropped 6 bases and J dropped 6; count of bases not matched to a gene: 7. The CDR3 length is 13 residues. The CDR3 DNA reads TGTGCCAGCAGCCTTGACAGGGTCCATGGCTACACCTTC. Amino acid sequence: CASSLDRVHGYTF.

This chain links TRBV7-8 with TRBJ2-1; D uncertain. Per the germline V gene, CDR1 is SGHVS and CDR2 is FQNEAQ. The CDR3 sequence is 17 residues long. The V gene lost 4 bases and the J gene lost 8 bases, with 24 bases spanning the gap. Written as DNA, the CDR3 is TGTGCCAGCAGCTCAACGTCCGGGTTCTCACGAGCAGATGAGCAGTTCTTC. This codes for CASSSTSGFSRADEQFF.

This clone has only a few counts. The rearrangement joins TRBV5-6 to TRBJ2-7; TRBD1 is a possible D gene (5 bases). The CDR3 is 12 amino acids. The V end was cut by 3 bases, the J end by 7 bases, with 11 bases between. CDR1 is SGHDT and CDR2 is YYEEEE in the germline V gene. The CDR3: CASSSTAGEQYF. The CDR3 DNA reads as TGTGCCAGCAGCTCGACGGCAGGGGAGCAGTACTTC.

The genes are TRBV6-1 and TRBJ1-2, with D perhaps TRBD1 (5 bases). Germline V gives CDR1 MNHNS, CDR2 SASEGT. There are 12 residues in the CDR3. The V end was cut by 6 bases, the J end by 4 bases, with 9 bases between. The CDR3 sequence: CASRQDLYGYTF. DNA of the CDR3: TGTGCCAGCAGACAGGATCTCTATGGCTACACCTTC.

The chain links TRBV4-1 to TRBJ2-7; 7 bases line up with TRBD1. Germline V CDR1 and CDR2: MGHRA, YSYEKL. The junction had 7 bases not matched to a gene; V was cut back by 0 bases and J by 2 bases. CDR3 length: 16 amino acids. The CDR3 DNA reads as TGCGCCAGCAGCCAAGATAGGACAGGAACTACCTACGAGCAGTACTTC. Amino acid sequence: CASSQDRTGTTYEQYF.

The CDR3 DNA follows: TGTGCCAGCAGCTTAGTGACAGGGCATCGTGAGCAGTACTTC. Residues: CASSLVTGHREQYF. The rearrangement uses TRBV7-9 and TRBJ2-7; 7 bases are a match to TRBD1. CDR1 and CDR2 from the germline V gene are SEHNR and FQNEAQ (reference sequence). The CDR3 contains 14 residues. After removal of 1 base from V and 7 bases from J, the junction contained 7 bases not matched to a gene.

The rearrangement uses TRBV5-4 and TRBJ1-2; the D is unclear. This CDR3 region has 13 residues. The germline V gene has CDR1 SGHNT and CDR2 YYREEE (reference sequence). V lost 4 bases and J lost 5, with 12 bases in between. The CDR3 sequence: CASSLGPGYGYTF. DNA for the CDR3: TGTGCCAGCAGCCTCGGACCGGGGTATGGCTACACCTTC.

J is TRBJ2-3 and V is TRBV19; the D is unclear. Germline V CDR1 and CDR2: LNHDA, SQIVND (reference sequence). The ends were cut back, 4 bases at V and 6 bases at J, with 17 bases in the middle. The CDR3 is made up of 15 amino acids. The CDR3 bases are TGTGCCAGTAGTACCCCCCGGTTGTGGCGGGATACGCAGTATTTT. As protein: CASSTPRLWRDTQYF.

V gene TRBV11-2 combines with J gene TRBJ2-5; no firm D call. Trimming cost V 4 bases and J 3 bases, with 9 bases left between them. This CDR3 region has 13 residues. CDR1 is SGHAT, CDR2 FQNNGV, per germline. This CDR3 is CASSYHIKETQYF. Here the CDR3 DNA reads TGTGCCAGCAGCTACCACATAAAAGAGACCCAGTACTTC.

This clone has a single count. The rearrangement links TRBV18 to TRBJ2-2; 13 bases map to TRBD2. Trimming took 3 bases from V and 6 from J; bases not matched to a gene: 10. The CDR3 totals 18 residues. CDR1 is KGHSH and CDR2 is LQKENI in the germline V gene. This chain's CDR3 is CASSPFGLAGVTAGELFF. CDR3 in DNA: TGTGCCAGCTCACCGTTCGGACTAGCGGGAGTAACGGCCGGGGAGCTGTTTTTT.

V gene TRBV2 combines with J gene TRBJ1-4; D ambiguous. Trimming pared 7 bases from V and 0 bases from J, leaving 9 bases between. Germline-derived CDR1 and CDR2 are SNHLY and FYNNEI. This CDR3 comprises 14 residues. The CDR3 nucleotides are TGTGCCAGCAAAAGTGCAGCAACTAATGAAAAACTGTTTTTT. This sequence encodes CASKSAATNEKLFF.

The rearrangement uses TRBV2 and TRBJ2-1; 12 nucleotides match TRBD2. The length of the CDR3 is 15 residues. The germline gives CDR1 SNHLY, CDR2 FYNNEI. Trimming at V came to 4 bases and at J to 7 bases, leaving 5 bases not matched to a gene. The DNA for the CDR3 is TGTGCCAGCAGTGTGGTACTAGCGGGAGGAAATGAGCAGTTCTTC. Translating it yields CASSVVLAGGNEQFF.

The chain recombines TRBV5-1 with TRBJ2-1; TRBD2 agrees at 8 bases. In germline, CDR1 is SGHRS, CDR2 YFSETQ. The length of the CDR3 is 14 residues. Trimming removed 0 bases from V and 9 bases from J; junction bases left unmatched: 5. CDR3 nucleotides: TGCGCCAGCAGCTTGGCCCCGGGGGGGACTGAGCAGTTCTTC. This sequence encodes CASSLAPGGTEQFF.

The chain recombines TRBV4-2 with TRBJ2-3; no definite D call. The CDR3 is 16 amino acids. V was cut by 1 base and J by 2 bases, with 13 bases left in between. Per the germline V gene, CDR1 is LGHNA and CDR2 is YNFKEQ. The CDR3: CASSQGRQVVTDTQYF. In DNA, the CDR3 is TGTGCCAGCAGCCAAGGCCGGCAGGTTGTCACAGATACGCAGTATTTT.

The V gene is TRBV5-8, the J gene TRBJ2-1; TRBD2 matches at 9 bases. The V segment lost 0 bases and the J segment 4 bases; nucleotides outside the gene matches: 2. The CDR3 sequence is 15 residues long. The V gene's germline CDR1 is SGHTS and CDR2 YDEGEE. The CDR3: CASSLGLAEYNEQFF. Written as DNA, the CDR3 is TGTGCCAGCAGCTTGGGACTAGCGGAATACAATGAGCAGTTCTTC.

CDR3 in DNA: TGTGCCAGCAGCTTGGGGCAGGTCTCTGGAAACACCATATATTTT. As protein: CASSLGQVSGNTIYF. This chain links TRBV5-5 with TRBJ1-3; D ambiguous. Germline V gene lookup returns CDR1 SGHKS and CDR2 YYEKEE (reference sequence). Trimming shortened V by 0 bases and J by 0 bases, and 7 bases separated the two germline ends. This CDR3 is built from 15 residues. Based on the CDR3 plus reference TRBV5-5 and TRBJ1-3, the full variable domain is DAGVTQSPTHLIKTRGQQVTLRCSPISGHKSVSWYQQVLGQGPQFIFQYYEKEERGRGNFPDRFSARQFPNYSSELNVNALLLGDSALYLCASSLGQVSGNTIYFGEGSWLTVV.

The chain joins TRBV29-1 to TRBJ1-4; D not certain. This CDR3 has 17 amino acids. The ends were cut back, 6 bases at V and 0 bases at J, with 20 bases in the middle. Per the germline V gene, CDR1 is SQVTM and CDR2 is ANQGSEA. Here the CDR3 DNA reads TGCAGCGTGCCCGGACGCCCGGGGTATGCAACTAATGAAAAACTGTTTTTT. Its translation: CSVPGRPGYATNEKLFF.

The chain couples TRBV7-9 to TRBJ2-7; a possible D gene is TRBD1 (6 bases). The V gene's germline CDR1 is SEHNR and CDR2 FQNEAQ (reference sequence). The length of the CDR3 is 13 residues. V gave up 6 bases and J gave up 5 bases, with 14 bases separating them. The CDR3 protein is CASSYIQGHEQYF. The CDR3 nucleotides read TGTGCCAGCAGTTACATACAGGGCCACGAGCAGTACTTC.

The chain is built from TRBV25-1 and TRBJ2-7; D may be TRBD2 (6 bases). Between the trimmed V and J ends, which lost 5 bases and 3 bases, there was a span of 14 bases. Looked up from germline, CDR1 is MGHDK and CDR2 is SYGVNS. CDR3 length: 14 amino acids. CDR3 protein: CASSPVGGYYEQYF. CDR3 coding DNA: TGTGCCAGCAGTCCCGTCGGGGGATACTACGAGCAGTACTTC.

This chain connects TRBV28 to TRBJ2-7; 7 nucleotides align to TRBD1. The CDR3 totals 14 residues. V lost 4 bases and J lost 2; bases outside the gene matches: 5. Looked up from germline, CDR1 is MDHEN and CDR2 is SYDVKM. CDR3 sequence reads: CASSSGQLTYEQYF. The CDR3, as DNA: TGTGCCAGCAGTTCGGGACAGCTTACCTACGAGCAGTACTTC.

The genes are TRBV10-2 and TRBJ1-1; maybe TRBD1 (6 bases). V was pared by 6 bases and J by 6 bases, with 14 bases between. Germline V gene lookup returns CDR1 WSHSY and CDR2 SAAADI. This CDR3 region has 13 residues. CDR3 nucleotides: TGCGCCAGCAGGAGAGGGGGGGAGTCTGAAGCTTTCTTT. Its translation is CASRRGGESEAFF.

The chain is built from TRBV4-3 and TRBJ2-7; 9 bases are a match to TRBD1. Germline values: CDR1 LGHNA, CDR2 YSLEER. This CDR3 contains 15 residues. V shed 2 bases, J shed 3 bases, and the junction held 5 bases outside the gene matches. CDR3 sequence: CASSQRQGEYYEQYF. The CDR3 coding sequence is TGCGCCAGCAGCCAACGACAGGGGGAATACTACGAGCAGTACTTC.

This chain connects TRBV11-2 to TRBJ2-1; D not resolved. The germline CDR1 and CDR2 sequences are SGHAT and FQNNGV. This CDR3 region has 13 residues. V gave up 0 bases and J gave up 4 bases, with 4 bases separating them. CDR3 sequence (DNA): TGTGCCAGCAGCTTAGACAGTTACAATGAGCAGTTCTTC. Its translation: CASSLDSYNEQFF.

The V and J genes are TRBV2 and TRBJ1-1, with 7 bases that match TRBD1. CDR1 SNHLY and CDR2 FYNNEI come from the germline V gene. The V segment lost 6 bases and the J segment 10 bases; nucleotides outside the gene matches: 8. The CDR3 consists of 12 residues. The CDR3 sequence is CASSGDSRRAFF. CDR3 DNA: TGTGCCAGCAGCGGGGACAGTAGAAGAGCTTTCTTT.

This chain uses TRBV18 with TRBJ2-5, with 8 bases identical to TRBD2. CDR3 length: 15 residues. Unmatched junction bases numbered 3, after V lost 2 bases and J lost 1 base. Per germline, CDR1 KGHSH and CDR2 LQKENI. CDR3 loop: CASSPDGGAQETQYF. The DNA of the CDR3 is TGTGCCAGCTCACCAGACGGGGGGGCCCAAGAGACCCAGTACTTC.

This chain links TRBV9 with TRBJ2-2; 12 bases align to TRBD1. V lost 2 bases, J lost 6 bases, and 5 bases stayed unmatched. The CDR3 is made up of 16 amino acids. Germline CDR1 is SGDLS and CDR2 is YYNGEE. The CDR3 sequence: CASSVGTGGASGELFF. CDR3 nucleotide sequence: TGTGCCAGCAGCGTCGGGACAGGGGGCGCGTCCGGGGAGCTGTTTTTT.

The chain has TRBV15 and TRBJ1-4; TRBD1 matches at 10 bases. The V gene's germline CDR1 is LNHNV and CDR2 YYDKDF (reference sequence). Trimming took 5 bases from V and 5 from J; bases not matched to a gene: 5. The CDR3 has 15 residues. The CDR3 loop is CATSSRTGGNEKLFF. In DNA form, the CDR3 reads TGTGCCACCAGCTCACGGACAGGGGGAAATGAAAAACTGTTTTTT.